What follows are 22 T cell receptor beta chains derived from one specimen sequenced in a study of blood T cell repertoires in COVID-19 (dated by TCRdb to about 2020). Receptor amplification or capture employed the immunoSEQ multiplex PCR assay. TCRdb limited this immuneACCESS table to in-frame rearrangements with V and J called. A share of clones is missing; checked studies link under half to unresolved V genes, and the rest is unexplained. Here the sample has under 200,000 clones; 80% occur a single time. The ten largest account for 3% to 4% of the sample. Sequenced sample: PBMCs or T cells enriched from blood (not recorded which). The receptors originated from an older woman who had recovered from COVID-19.

The rearrangement joins TRBV2 to TRBJ2-3; TRBD2 aligns across 7 bases. From germline, CDR1 is SNHLY and CDR2 FYNNEI. V lost 7 bases to trimming and J lost 0 bases; unmatched junction nucleotides: 4. The CDR3 consists of 14 residues. The CDR3 DNA is TGTGCCAGCAAGCGGGACCAGAGCACAGATACGCAGTATTTT. It translates to CASKRDQSTDTQYF.

This clone has a handful of counts. The genes are TRBV24-1 and TRBJ1-2, with a weak D call TRBD1 (6 bases). CDR1 and CDR2 from the germline V gene are KGHDR and SFDVKD. CDR3 length: 17 amino acids. V was clipped by 0 bases and J by 4 bases, with 17 bases between them. The CDR3: CATSDLQSKDRFYGYTF. In DNA, the CDR3 is TGTGCCACCAGTGATTTGCAGTCGAAAGACAGGTTCTATGGCTACACCTTC.

This clone was picked up many times. Other nucleotide sequences from this sample produce the same CDR3. V usage is TRBV5-1 and J usage is TRBJ1-1, with 7 bases lining up with TRBD1. Germline CDR1 SGHRS, CDR2 YFSETQ. V dropped 2 bases and J dropped 4; count of bases not matched to a gene: 2. The CDR3 is 13 amino acids. CDR3 in DNA: TGCGCCAGCAGCTTTACAGGGGTCACTGAAGCTTTCTTT. Translation gives CASSFTGVTEAFF.

This clone has a handful of counts. Here the CDR3 DNA reads TGCGCCTCGAGACCGAGAGCGGGGGCCTACGAGCAGTACTTC. Protein sequence: CASRPRAGAYEQYF. The chain carries TRBV5-1 and TRBJ2-7; the match to TRBD2 covers 8 bases. The CDR3 is 14 residues long. Trimming removed 10 bases from V and 2 bases from J; junction bases left unmatched: 11. Germline CDR1 is SGHRS and CDR2 is YFSETQ.

The chain links TRBV20-1 to TRBJ1-1; D unresolved. Germline assignment: CDR1 DFQATT and CDR2 SNEGSKA (reference sequence). The CDR3 consists of 13 residues. The germline V and J ends were trimmed by 3 bases and 0 bases, with 8 bases remaining between them. CDR3 bases: TGCAGTGCTAGTCCCGGGATGAACACTGAAGCTTTCTTT. It encodes CSASPGMNTEAFF.

This rearrangement joins TRBV5-5 to TRBJ2-2; 7 bases align to TRBD1. Losses at the gene ends were 4 bases for V and 5 bases for J; bases not matched to a gene: 11. This CDR3 comprises 16 residues. Germline-derived CDR1 and CDR2 are SGHKS and YYEKEE (reference sequence). CDR3 nucleotides: TGTGCCAGCAGCGGGGAACCGGGACAGAAAACCGGGGAGCTGTTTTTT. Translating it yields CASSGEPGQKTGELFF.

The gene calls are TRBV5-1 and TRBJ2-3; 10 nucleotides line up with TRBD1. J was trimmed by 3 bases and V by 4 bases; bases with no gene match: 11. Germline CDR1 and CDR2: SGHRS and YFSETQ. This CDR3 has 17 residues. The CDR3 sequence: CASSQQTGGADTDTQYF. In DNA, the CDR3 is TGCGCCAGCAGCCAACAGACAGGGGGCGCGGATACAGATACGCAGTATTTT.

V gene TRBV30 combines with J gene TRBJ2-7; 8 positions match TRBD1. The CDR3 contains 12 residues. Germline V gene sequence: CDR1 GTSNPN, CDR2 SVGIG (reference sequence). V shed 4 bases, J shed 3 bases, and the junction held 2 bases outside the gene matches. This CDR3 reads CAWTDRVYEQYF. DNA for the CDR3: TGTGCCTGGACGGACAGGGTCTACGAGCAGTACTTC.

This sequence joins TRBV6-6 and TRBJ1-2; perhaps TRBD1 as D (5 bases). CDR3 length equals 12 residues. V was pared by 2 bases and J by 10 bases, with 11 bases between. Per the germline V gene, CDR1 is MNHNY and CDR2 is SVGAGI (reference sequence). This CDR3 is CASSYQQGIYTF. The DNA of the CDR3 is TGTGCCAGCAGTTACCAGCAGGGAATCTACACCTTC.

This sequence joins TRBV7-9 and TRBJ1-5; D unclear. Per the germline V gene, CDR1 is SEHNR and CDR2 is FQNEAQ (reference sequence). The CDR3 has 14 amino acids. Deletions cut 1 base from V and 6 bases from J, with 10 bases between. The CDR3 spells CASSLEQVPQPQHF. CDR3 nucleotides: TGTGCCAGCAGCTTAGAGCAGGTTCCTCAGCCCCAGCATTTT.

This clone showed up just a few times. V is TRBV5-4 and J is TRBJ2-5; D is undetermined. CDR1 SGHNT and CDR2 YYREEE come from the germline V gene (reference sequence). Trimming stripped 0 bases from V and 2 bases from J, with 5 bases between. There are 13 residues in the CDR3. The CDR3: CASSLVGQETQYF. CDR3 sequence (DNA): TGTGCCAGCAGCTTGGTCGGGCAAGAGACCCAGTACTTC.

The chain has TRBV19 and TRBJ2-2; D is possibly TRBD1 (6 bases). Germline V gene data show CDR1 as LNHDA and CDR2 as SQIVND (reference sequence). The CDR3 is 15 amino acids. V was clipped by 6 bases and J by 4 bases, with 15 bases between them. The CDR3 region is CASSPRGRGTGELFF. As DNA, the CDR3 is TGTGCCAGTAGCCCCAGGGGTCGTGGCACCGGGGAGCTGTTTTTT.

This clone was counted only a few times. The chain couples TRBV6-4 to TRBJ1-2; 9 bases are a match to TRBD1. The trim removed 7 bases at V and 4 bases at J, leaving 7 bases unmatched. Germline V gene lookup returns CDR1 MRHNA and CDR2 SNTAGT. The CDR3 sequence is 14 residues long. The CDR3 loop is CASKRSGQGYGYTF. CDR3 DNA sequence: TGTGCCAGCAAAAGATCGGGACAGGGCTATGGCTACACCTTC.

The genes are TRBV10-1 and TRBJ2-3; the match to TRBD2 covers 8 bases. J lost 4 bases, V lost 0 bases, and 6 bases had no gene match. From germline, CDR1 is WNHNN and CDR2 SYGVQD (reference sequence). This CDR3 is built from 16 residues. CDR3 loop: CASSESKGLASDTQYF. The CDR3 region has the DNA TGCGCCAGCAGTGAGTCTAAAGGACTAGCATCAGATACGCAGTATTTT.

The chain has TRBV7-8 and TRBJ1-4, with 8 bases lining up with TRBD1. Per germline, CDR1 SGHVS and CDR2 FQNEAQ. The CDR3 runs 16 residues. The V gene end was trimmed by 4 bases and the J gene end by 3 bases; junction bases not matched to a gene: 7. The CDR3 DNA sequence: TGTGCCAGCAGCTCCGACAGGGGCACCGCTAATGAAAAACTGTTTTTT. Translating gives CASSSDRGTANEKLFF.

This chain joins TRBV4-1 and TRBJ1-1; TRBD1 agrees at 7 bases. Germline V gene lookup returns CDR1 MGHRA and CDR2 YSYEKL. The V gene end was trimmed by 6 bases and the J gene end by 4 bases; junction bases not matched to a gene: 14. CDR3 length: 16 residues. The CDR3 DNA sequence: TGCGCCAGCAGGGGAACGGCAGGGGGGACCGCCACTGAAGCTTTCTTT. Protein product: CASRGTAGGTATEAFF.

The chain employs TRBV3-1 (or the pseudogene TRBV3-2) and TRBJ1-1; D is ambiguous. Trimming stripped 5 bases from V and 4 bases from J, with 17 bases between. The CDR3 runs to 15 residues. Germline-derived CDR1 and CDR2 are LGHDT and YNNKEL (reference sequence). DNA of the CDR3: TGTGCCAGCAGCAAACTATCTCCAATTCGCACTGAAGCTTTCTTT. Its translation is CASSKLSPIRTEAFF.

V gene TRBV6-5 combines with J gene TRBJ2-7, with unresolved D. V was pared by 6 bases and J by 6 bases, with 21 bases between. CDR1 and CDR2 (germline): MNHEY, SVGAGI. The CDR3 is 15 amino acids. The chain's CDR3 is CASSRIERFPGEQYF. For the CDR3, the DNA is TGTGCCAGCAGCCGAATCGAGAGGTTCCCCGGCGAGCAGTACTTC.

The chain uses TRBV7-8 and TRBJ1-5, with 8 bases lining up with TRBD1. Germline V lookup: CDR1 SGHVS, CDR2 FQNEAQ. V trimming: 4 bases; J trimming: 2 bases; junction bases outside the gene matches: 13. CDR3 length: 18 residues. The CDR3 spells CASSSDRDGIRGNQPQHF. DNA for the CDR3: TGTGCCAGCAGCTCGGACAGGGACGGGATTCGAGGCAATCAGCCCCAGCATTTT.

The chain employs TRBV27 and TRBJ1-1; TRBD1 matches at 7 bases. The germline V gene encodes CDR1 MNHEY and CDR2 SMNVEV (reference sequence). V shed 5 bases and J 4 bases; nucleotides not matched to a gene: 7. The CDR3 has 14 residues. CDR3: CASSAGTGVTEAFF. The CDR3, as DNA: TGTGCCAGCAGTGCCGGAACAGGGGTCACTGAAGCTTTCTTT.

This clone occurred once. The chain joins TRBV6-5 to TRBJ2-7; 7 bases map to TRBD1. The germline CDR1 and CDR2 sequences are MNHEY and SVGAGI. V lost 7 bases, J lost 2 bases, and 8 bases stayed unmatched. There are 14 residues in the CDR3. For the CDR3, the DNA is TGTGCCAGCATTAATTGGCAGGGGGCCTACGAGCAGTACTTC. This encodes CASINWQGAYEQYF.

The chain links TRBV18 to TRBJ1-5, with TRBD1 identical over 8 bases. The germline CDR1 and CDR2 sequences are KGHSH and LQKENI. After removal of 3 bases from V and 0 bases from J, the junction contained 7 bases not matched to a gene. The CDR3 extends over 17 amino acids. CDR3 nucleotide sequence: TGTGCCAGCTCACCCGAACCAGGGGGCTATAGCAATCAGCCCCAGCATTTT. It specifies CASSPEPGGYSNQPQHF.